This entry describes one T cell receptor (beta chain). Its antigen remains unidentified. This sample is drawn from a study of T cell responses to AZD1222 COVID-19 vaccine. Overall study results and limits: Repertoire sampling occurred only after the peak T cell response. Mostly white British, mostly female donors; authors suggested clonal diversity may be underestimated.

Sequenced by immunoSEQ multiplex PCR; TCRdb stores in-frame clones only, minus some. The sample contains roughly 150,000 clones, 90% to 95% of which appear only once. This material consisted of peripheral blood, taken on day 0 of AZD1222 vaccination. This receptor was obtained from an adult in good health.

Here the CDR3 reads CASSQVAGTGFTGELFF. CDR3 DNA: TGCGCCAGCAGCCAAGTTGCCGGGACAGGGTTCACCGGGGAGCTGTTTTTT. V gene TRBV4-3 combines with J gene TRBJ2-2; TRBD1 aligns across 9 bases. V dropped 1 base and J dropped 4; count of bases not matched to a gene: 7. Germline V gene lookup returns CDR1 LGHNA and CDR2 YSLEER. This CDR3 is built from 17 residues.